A single sample gave rise to the 30 T cell receptor beta chains below, sequenced in a study of metastatic and nonmetastatic thyroid tumors. TCRdb called clones again from the PCR reads with MiXCR. The sample carries 30,000 to 45,000 clones, 20% to 25% recorded once. Thyroid surgery was performed in patients who had received no treatment beforehand. The specimen was blood. The receptor set was obtained from a female donor with papillary thyroid cancer or a benign thyroid nodule (not recorded which). Some clones in this sample may be carry-over from other donors' samples.

This clone came up many times. The chain uses TRBV27 and TRBJ2-1, with a weak D call TRBD2 (6 bases). The CDR3 length is 14 residues. Germline V CDR1 and CDR2: MNHEY, SMNVEV (reference sequence). Trimming shortened V by 7 bases and J by 4 bases, and 14 bases separated the two germline ends. The CDR3: CASTQAGLYNEQFF. The CDR3, as DNA: TGTGCCAGCACCCAGGCGGGGCTTTACAATGAGCAGTTCTTC.

By sample fraction, this clone is medium-sized. The CDR3 region has the DNA TGTGCCAGCCATTCAGGGGCCTACGAGCAGTACTTC. As protein: CASHSGAYEQYF. The chain carries TRBV6-1 and TRBJ2-7, with D perhaps TRBD1 (6 bases). Trimming shortened V by 8 bases and J by 2 bases, and 10 bases separated the two germline ends. Germline V gene sequence: CDR1 MNHNS, CDR2 SASEGT. The CDR3 length is 12 residues.

The chain joins TRBV7-8 to TRBJ2-3, with D unresolved. The germline V and J ends were trimmed by 4 bases and 5 bases, with 4 bases remaining between them. Germline assignment: CDR1 SGHVS and CDR2 FQNEAQ. CDR3 length: 11 amino acids. The CDR3 DNA sequence: TGTGCCAGCAGCTCGAGAGATACGCAGTATTTT. It yields the protein CASSSRDTQYF. Looking up the rest from reference TRBV7-8 and TRBJ2-3 gives the full variable domain: GAGVSQSPRYKVAKRGQDVALRCDPISGHVSLFWYQQALGQGPEFLTYFQNEAQLDKSGLPSDRFFAERPEGSVSTLKIQRTQQEDSAVYLCASSSRDTQYFGPGTRLTVL.

This clone was found a few times. The chain employs TRBV11-3 and TRBJ2-1; possibly TRBD2 for D (7 bases). The CDR3 covers 17 residues. Germline V gene data show CDR1 as SGHNT and CDR2 as YENEEA. V was clipped by 7 bases and J by 7 bases, with 26 bases between them. The CDR3 reads CASTNRGGISPKNEQFF. In DNA, the CDR3 is TGTGCCAGCACTAATAGGGGGGGCATAAGTCCAAAGAATGAGCAGTTCTTC.

This clone was observed many times. The chain employs TRBV28 and TRBJ1-1, with a weak D call TRBD1 (5 bases). The CDR3 loop spans 15 amino acids. Germline CDR1 and CDR2: MDHEN and SYDVKM. The ends were cut back, 6 bases at V and 2 bases at J, with 16 bases in the middle. CDR3 sequence reads: CASRRGVRRNTEAFF. The DNA of the CDR3 is TGTGCCAGCAGGCGAGGGGTAAGAAGAAACACTGAAGCTTTCTTT.

The rearrangement links TRBV20-1 to TRBJ2-1; 12 nucleotides agree with TRBD2. The CDR3 consists of 16 residues. Germline assignment: CDR1 DFQATT and CDR2 SNEGSKA (reference sequence). Trimming cost V 5 bases and J 2 bases; bases outside gene matches: 7. The CDR3 reads CSAQTSGRYTYNEQFF. The DNA of the CDR3 is TGCAGTGCTCAGACTAGCGGGAGATACACCTACAATGAGCAGTTCTTC.

This clone appeared many times. The V and J genes are TRBV7-3 and TRBJ1-1; TRBD1 might be the D (6 bases). The CDR3 covers 13 residues. Germline values: CDR1 SGHTA, CDR2 FQGTGA. Trimming cost V 4 bases and J 10 bases, with 16 bases left between them. For the CDR3, the DNA is TGTGCCAGCAGCTCTCAACCGGGACAAACAGCTTTCTTT. This sequence encodes CASSSQPGQTAFF.

This chain connects TRBV6-5 to TRBJ1-1, with D perhaps matching TRBD1 (5 bases). Between the trimmed V and J ends, which lost 0 bases and 3 bases, there was a span of 11 bases. Per the germline V gene, CDR1 is MNHEY and CDR2 is SVGAGI. The CDR3 runs to 15 residues. CDR3 in amino acids: CASSYSWGGDTEAFF. The DNA for the CDR3 is TGTGCCAGCAGTTACTCGTGGGGAGGGGACACTGAAGCTTTCTTT.

This clone was observed many times. V is TRBV14 and J is TRBJ2-1; 8 bases are shared with TRBD2. After removal of 5 bases from V and 7 bases from J, the junction contained 16 bases not matched to a gene. Per germline, CDR1 SGHDN and CDR2 FVKESK. The CDR3 is 17 amino acids. CDR3 amino acids: CASSKGGGGRIWNEQFF. In DNA, the CDR3 is TGTGCCAGCAGCAAAGGGGGTGGCGGGAGGATATGGAATGAGCAGTTCTTC. The variable domain in full, completed from reference TRBV14 and TRBJ2-1, reads EAGVTQFPSHSVIEKGQTVTLRCDPISGHDNLYWYRRVMGKEIKFLLHFVKESKQDESGMPNNRFLAERTGGTYSTLKVQPAELEDSGVYFCASSKGGGGRIWNEQFFGPGTRLTVL.

To note about this clone: Since a much larger clone is just one base distant, this may be a read error. The CDR3 bases are TGCAGTCCTGAGCAAGAGACCCAGTACTTC. Translated, it gives CSPEQETQYF. The J gene is TRBJ2-5, the V gene TRBV20-1; D is unresolved. In germline, CDR1 is DFQATT, CDR2 SNEGSKA (reference sequence). The V gene lost 8 bases and the J gene lost 2 bases, with 6 bases spanning the gap. The CDR3 totals 10 residues.

In this sample, this clone turned up once. The germline gene is not matched at one end of the junction; a read error may be the cause. V is TRBV5-1 and J is TRBJ2-2; the D is unclear. Germline CDR1 SGHRS, CDR2 YFSETQ. The length of the CDR3 is 14 residues. The DNA for the CDR3 is TGCGCCAGCAGCAGATGGCAGTACACCTGGGAGCTGTTTTTT. Amino acid sequence: CASSRWQYTWELFF.

The chain recombines TRBV27 with TRBJ2-2, with D hard to call. Germline CDR1 is MNHEY and CDR2 is SMNVEV (reference sequence). This CDR3 spans 12 amino acids. V was pared by 3 bases and J by 5 bases, with 4 bases between. The CDR3 loop reads CASSLGTGELFF. The CDR3, as DNA: TGTGCCAGCAGTTTGGGGACCGGGGAGCTGTTTTTT.

This clone was observed at least ten times. The CDR3 DNA sequence: TGTGCCAGCAGTTACACGGACAGGGGGGCAGGGGCCAACGTCCTGACTTTC. Translated: CASSYTDRGAGANVLTF. The chain couples TRBV6-5 to TRBJ2-6, with 10 nucleotides matching TRBD1. CDR1 is MNHEY and CDR2 is SVGAGI in the germline V gene. CDR3 length: 17 amino acids. The ends lost 2 bases at V and 4 bases at J; junction bases unmatched: 5.

The chain uses TRBV20-1 and TRBJ2-3; 15 bases fit TRBD2. J lost 1 base, V lost 1 base, and 3 bases had no gene match. Germline V lookup: CDR1 DFQATT, CDR2 SNEGSKA (reference sequence). This CDR3 has 17 amino acids. DNA for the CDR3: TGCAGTGCTAGAGGGACTAGCGGGAGGGCGGGCACAGATACGCAGTATTTT. Protein product: CSARGTSGRAGTDTQYF.

Concerning this clone: At one of its ends the junction is not consistent with the germline gene, which may arise from a read error. The chain is built from TRBV27 and TRBJ2-7; D may match TRBD1 or TRBD2 (6 bases each). CDR3 length: 17 amino acids. The germline gives CDR1 MNHEY, CDR2 SMNVEV (reference sequence). CDR3 region: CASSLFGRGRSSGEQYF. The CDR3 bases are TGTGCCAGCAGCTTATTCGGTCGGGGGCGATCTTCTGGAGAGCAGTACTTC.

The chain employs TRBV6-4 and TRBJ1-1, with D unclear. Germline-derived CDR1 and CDR2 are MRHNA and SNTAGT. CDR3 length: 12 amino acids. V shed 2 bases and J shed 8 bases, with 9 bases lying between them. In DNA, the CDR3 is TGTGCCAGCAGTGACGGGAGCGTGGAAGCTTTCTTT. Translating it yields CASSDGSVEAFF.

This clone ranks as medium-sized. The chain has TRBV6-2 or TRBV6-3 and TRBJ2-1; no definite D call. Germline V gene data show CDR1 as MNHEY and CDR2 as SVGEGT. This CDR3 has 14 residues. V gave up 4 bases and J gave up 2 bases, with 9 bases separating them. The CDR3 loop is CASSFDETYNEQFF. DNA of the CDR3: TGTGCCAGCAGTTTCGATGAAACCTACAATGAGCAGTTCTTC.

This clone has at least ten counts. V is TRBV5-1 and J is TRBJ2-5; 8 nucleotides line up with TRBD1. V was pared by 0 bases and J by 5 bases, with 18 bases of the junction left unmatched. Germline CDR1 reads SGHRS; CDR2 reads YFSETQ. The CDR3 spans 19 residues. CDR3 in amino acids: CASSLDNPGGRLGWETQYF. The DNA for the CDR3 is TGCGCCAGCAGCTTGGATAATCCAGGGGGCCGATTGGGATGGGAGACCCAGTACTTC.

This clone is labeled as medium-sized. Distinct nucleotide sequences in the sample also encode this CDR3. The CDR3 coding sequence is TGTGCCAGCAGTTACTCCGTCCGCGCCCCCTCCTACGAGCAGTACTTC. This encodes CASSYSVRAPSYEQYF. The chain joins TRBV6-5 to TRBJ2-7; D is unclear. V lost 0 bases and J 0 bases, leaving 12 bases between the germline ends. The CDR3 covers 16 residues. Germline loops: CDR1 MNHEY, CDR2 SVGAGI.

This clone was counted ten times or more. V is TRBV10-2 and J is TRBJ1-5; tentative D call: TRBD1 (5 bases). The CDR3 sequence is 16 residues long. Trimming shortened V by 3 bases and J by 7 bases, and 19 bases separated the two germline ends. CDR1 is WSHSY and CDR2 is SAAADI in the germline V gene. Here the CDR3 DNA reads TGCGCCAGCAGTGATCGGCAGGCAGGGTTGGTGCAGCCCCAGCATTTT. It encodes CASSDRQAGLVQPQHF.

The V call is TRBV6-1, the J call TRBJ2-2; the match to TRBD2 covers 7 bases. The V gene end was trimmed by 8 bases and the J gene end by 4 bases; junction bases not matched to a gene: 16. CDR3 size: 17 residues. CDR1 MNHNS and CDR2 SASEGT come from the germline V gene. In nucleotides, the CDR3 is TGTGCCAGCCCGATGGGAGGGTTTGAGGCTAGCACCGGGGAGCTGTTTTTT. Protein: CASPMGGFEASTGELFF.

This clone was recorded many times. CDR3 nucleotides: TGTGCCAGCGCCAGCAGGTCAGATTTTAATGAGCAGTTCTTC. Translated: CASASRSDFNEQFF. The chain joins TRBV12-3 or TRBV12-4 to TRBJ2-1; D is undetermined. V was pared by 8 bases and J by 7 bases, with 18 bases between. This CDR3 has 14 residues.

As regards this clone: This may stem from a read error, because a much larger clone lies one nucleotide away. The V call is TRBV18, the J call TRBJ2-1; 9 positions match TRBD2. Germline V gene sequence: CDR1 KGHSH, CDR2 LQKENI. This CDR3 region has 14 residues. The CDR3 region has the DNA TGTGCCAGCTCAGCGGGAGGGCCGGGGAATGATCAGTTCTTC. This encodes CASSAGGPGNDQFF.

This clone is medium-sized within its sample. The V and J genes are TRBV6-5 and TRBJ1-3; no firm D call. Trimming removed 0 bases at V and 2 bases at J, with 5 bases between. The CDR3 totals 14 residues. Looked up from germline, CDR1 is MNHEY and CDR2 is SVGAGI. The CDR3 here is CASSYSATGNTIYF. The CDR3, as DNA: TGTGCCAGCAGTTACTCAGCGACTGGAAACACCATATATTTT.

This clone was seen many times. This CDR3 is also generated by other DNA sequences in the sample. This chain uses TRBV2 with TRBJ2-2, with 16 bases fitting TRBD2. From germline, CDR1 is SNHLY and CDR2 FYNNEI. This CDR3 is built from 17 residues. V shed 4 bases, J shed 4 bases, and the junction held 3 bases outside the gene matches. The CDR3 sequence: CASSAGTSGRATGELFF. The CDR3 coding sequence is TGTGCCAGCAGTGCTGGGACTAGCGGGAGGGCCACCGGGGAGCTGTTTTTT.

This clone was observed a few times. V and J are TRBV6-1 and TRBJ2-5; D remains ambiguous. V dropped 6 bases and J dropped 5 bases, with 7 bases sitting between them. The CDR3 consists of 11 residues. Germline-derived CDR1 and CDR2 are MNHNS and SASEGT. For the CDR3, the DNA is TGTGCCAGCAGAAATATGGAGACCCAGTACTTC. It yields the protein CASRNMETQYF.

This clone was recorded many times. V and J are TRBV6-1 and TRBJ2-3; 7 bases fit TRBD1. The CDR3 is 15 amino acids. The V and J ends lost 7 bases and 0 bases, in that order; junction bases with no gene match: 7. Germline loops: CDR1 MNHNS, CDR2 SASEGT. The CDR3 bases are TGTGCCAGCACCTTTCTGGGACAGAGCACAGATACGCAGTATTTT. The encoded protein is CASTFLGQSTDTQYF.

The table lists this clone with a few counts. A much larger clone is a single base away; this may be a read error. The sample contains more than one DNA sequence encoding this CDR3. The V and J genes are TRBV30 and TRBJ2-2; unclear D gene. Germline CDR1 reads GTSNPN; CDR2 reads SVGIG (reference sequence). This CDR3 comprises 11 residues. DNA for the CDR3: TGTGCCTGGGGTAGGGCCGGTGAGCTGTTTTTT. Its protein product is CAWGRAGELFF.

This clone came up many times. The chain has TRBV7-8 and TRBJ1-2, with D tentatively TRBD1 (6 bases). V was shortened by 7 bases and J by 5 bases, with 20 bases between the two germline ends. Germline-derived CDR1 and CDR2 are SGHVS and FQNEAQ. The CDR3 contains 15 residues. CDR3 nucleotides: TGTGCCAGCACCCACGAGCTTCAGGGGTCGTATGGCTACACCTTC. Its protein product is CASTHELQGSYGYTF.

V and J are TRBV6-5 and TRBJ2-3; 7 bases line up with TRBD1. The CDR3 has 17 residues. V gave up 0 bases and J gave up 5 bases; unmatched junction bases: 11. Per germline, CDR1 MNHEY and CDR2 SVGAGI. The CDR3 nucleotides read TGTGCCAGCAGTTACTCTCGGCGTCGGGCAGGGGGAGATACGCAGTATTTT. Protein sequence: CASSYSRRRAGGDTQYF.